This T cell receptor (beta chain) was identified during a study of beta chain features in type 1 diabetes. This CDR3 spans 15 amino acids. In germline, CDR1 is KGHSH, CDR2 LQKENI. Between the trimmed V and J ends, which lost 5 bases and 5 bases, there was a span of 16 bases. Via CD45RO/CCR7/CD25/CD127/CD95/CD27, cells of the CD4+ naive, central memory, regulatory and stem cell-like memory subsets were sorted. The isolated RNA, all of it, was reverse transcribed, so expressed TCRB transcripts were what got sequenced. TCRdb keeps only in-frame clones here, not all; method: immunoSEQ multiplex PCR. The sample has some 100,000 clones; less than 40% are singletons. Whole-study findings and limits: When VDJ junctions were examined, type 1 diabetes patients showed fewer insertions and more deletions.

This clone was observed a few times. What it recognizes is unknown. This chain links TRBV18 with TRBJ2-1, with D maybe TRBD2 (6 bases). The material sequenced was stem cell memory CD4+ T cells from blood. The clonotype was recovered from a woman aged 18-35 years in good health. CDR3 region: CASSADYIVNNEQFF. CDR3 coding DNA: TGTGCCAGCTCAGCGGACTATATCGTCAACAATGAGCAGTTCTTC.